This is a list of T cell receptor beta chains from one sample in a study of blood T cell repertoires in COVID-19. Sequencing used immunoSEQ multiplex PCR; TCRdb keeps in-frame clones, though not all of them. The sample lists roughly 87,000 clones, approximately 89% occurring once. Material: peripheral blood. Source of these receptors: a woman older than 75 with active COVID-19. Both conserved end residues are part of each CDR3. The D gene is left open where the match is weak. Clone size is shown for a subset of rows, as once, few, many or a class of expanded clone.

. 15 TRBJ2-3 TRBV9 . CASSPLSRGTDTQYF
. 18 TRBJ2-1 TRBV28 . CASSFLGGLGRYTNEQFF
few 16 TRBJ2-7 TRBV4-1 . CASSQAATGGEYEQYF
. 15 TRBJ2-2 TRBV10-3 . CAISESTVVSGELFF
. 15 TRBJ2-3 TRBV19 TRBD1 CASSIGTGEADTQYF
few 18 TRBJ1-6 TRBV27 . CASRSPRALSSYNSPLHF
. 13 TRBJ1-2 TRBV11-2 . CASSFVRNYGYTF
. 13 TRBJ1-6 TRBV10-3 . CAISDRDHSPLHF
. 15 TRBJ2-3 TRBV28 . CASSAPGTYTDTQYF
. 13 TRBJ2-7 TRBV14 TRBD1 CASSQGQGGEQYF
. 10 TRBJ1-1 TRBV29-1 . CSVKTAEAFF
few 14 TRBJ2-7 TRBV6-5 TRBD2 CAADPGLAHYEQYF
. 14 TRBJ2-3 TRBV18 TRBD1 CASSLDRGLDTQYF
. 14 TRBJ2-1 TRBV18 . CASSPAGRYNEQFF
. 13 TRBJ2-3 TRBV19 . CASTDRSTDTQYF
. 16 TRBJ2-7 TRBV11-1 TRBD1 CASSAPSGTGAYEQYF
. 12 TRBJ1-5 TRBV28 . CASSLNGQPQHF
. 18 TRBJ2-1 TRBV7-9 . CASSLLIGRRRSYNEQFF